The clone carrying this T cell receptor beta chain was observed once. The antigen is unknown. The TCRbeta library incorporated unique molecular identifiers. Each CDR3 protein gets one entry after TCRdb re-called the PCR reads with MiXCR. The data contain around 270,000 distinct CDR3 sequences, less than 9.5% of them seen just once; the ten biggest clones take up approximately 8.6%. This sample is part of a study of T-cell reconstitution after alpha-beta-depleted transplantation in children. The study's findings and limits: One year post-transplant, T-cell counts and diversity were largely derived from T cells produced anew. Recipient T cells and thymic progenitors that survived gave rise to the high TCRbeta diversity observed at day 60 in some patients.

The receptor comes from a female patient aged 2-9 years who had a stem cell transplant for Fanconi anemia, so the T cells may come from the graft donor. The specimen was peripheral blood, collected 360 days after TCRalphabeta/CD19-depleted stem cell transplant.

DNA for the CDR3: TGTGCCAGTAGTATCGGGGGCAACTCCTACAATGAGCAGTTCTTC. As protein: CASSIGGNSYNEQFF. The V and J genes are TRBV19 and TRBJ2-1; TRBD1 or TRBD2 may be the D gene (6 bases each). Per the germline V gene, CDR1 is LNHDA and CDR2 is SQIVND (reference sequence). Trimming took off 3 bases at V and 0 bases at J, with 9 bases between the two ends. There are 15 residues in the CDR3.